A single TCR beta chain is shown here with its context. A library of TCRbeta sequences, prepared with unique molecular identifiers, was generated. TCRdb re-derived calls from the PCR reads in MiXCR, one entry per CDR3 protein. The repertoire holds 640,000 or so distinct CDR3 sequences, with roughly 15% as singletons. This specimen comes from a study of T-cell reconstitution after alpha-beta-depleted transplantation in children. The sequences come from PBMCs from the stem cell graft donor, collected from the stem cell graft. The source of this sequence is a human donor who donated a stem cell graft to a child with acute myeloid leukemia.

CDR3 DNA: TGTGCCAGCAGCCCCTCTACCGGGGTTGGCACAGATACGCAGTATTTT. It specifies CASSPSTGVGTDTQYF. This sequence joins TRBV5-4 and TRBJ2-3, with a tentative D call TRBD2 (5 bases). The CDR3 consists of 16 residues. Trimming stripped 4 bases from V and 1 base from J, with 16 bases between. The germline V gene encodes CDR1 SGHNT and CDR2 YYREEE (reference sequence).